The present T cell receptor beta chain was sequenced within a study of response to subunit inactivated influenza vaccine. TCRdb reprocessed the RT-PCR reads via MiXCR and lists one record per CDR3 protein. Counted here are some 570,000 distinct CDR3 sequences, around 10% occurring once; the ten biggest clones make up 11%. This clonotype was seen only a few times. The CDR3 loop spans 13 amino acids. The ends lost 8 bases at V and 5 bases at J; junction bases unmatched: 3. Germline V CDR1 and CDR2: SGHAT, FQNNGV. These sequences were also reported in another study, on T cells expressing NK-cell markers. According to that study: The cDNA for TCR beta came from 5'RACE template switching with UMIs. In several donors, dominant NKG2C+ clonotypes were roughly 1.0-8% of CD8+ T cells. Specificity for HCMV among expanded NKG2C+ T cell clones was not established.

The receptor comes from a man aged 50 or older who received an inactivated influenza vaccine. The chain has TRBV11-2 and TRBJ1-6; 7 nucleotides line up with TRBD1. This specimen was PBMCs from blood, taken on the day of vaccination. The CDR3 protein is CASGTANNSPLHF. The CDR3 DNA follows: TGTGCCAGCGGGACAGCCAATAATTCACCCCTCCACTTT.